Included here is one T cell receptor (beta chain) sequence, with context. Germline V CDR1 and CDR2: SGHDT, YYEEEE. The CDR3 is made up of 11 amino acids. V lost 0 bases to trimming and J lost 4 bases, with 1 base between them. Method: immunoSEQ multiplex PCR; TCRdb's copy keeps in-frame clones and lacks some. The profile shows about 350,000 clones, 85% to 90% of them singletons. This record belongs to a study of Ad26.COV2.S vaccination and SARS-CoV-2 variants. As to treatment: 15 to 20 received Ad26.COV2.S at low or high dose, single or two shots; several received placebo; per-sample allocation not given. The study sampled participants on day 63 after the first vaccine or placebo injection.

The source is a person between 18 and 65 years old who received the Ad26.COV2.S COVID-19 vaccine or a placebo. This sample comprised peripheral blood, obtained in a trial of Ad26.COV2.S vaccine versus placebo. The chain combines TRBV5-6 with TRBJ2-5; D call uncertain. The CDR3 region has the DNA TGTGCCAGCAGCTTGGCAGAGACCCAGTACTTC. Residues: CASSLAETQYF.